The next 10 T cell receptor beta chains were all read from a single sample in a study of control samples from healthy donors and cancer patients. The table came from immunoSEQ multiplex PCR; TCRdb's copy has only in-frame clones and leaves some out. The data show 85,000 to 90,000 clones, 85% to 90% seen once. The sequenced material came from PBMCs. The source is a woman in her 50s with colorectal cancer.

This chain links TRBV10-3 with TRBJ1-2; 11 nucleotides agree with TRBD1. CDR3 length equals 14 residues. Per germline, CDR1 ENHRY and CDR2 SYGVKD. V gave up 4 bases and J gave up 4 bases; unmatched junction bases: 2. The CDR3 loop reads CAISGTGGSYGYTF. The CDR3 DNA reads TGTGCCATCAGTGGGACAGGGGGCAGCTATGGCTACACCTTC.

The chain links TRBV6-5 to TRBJ2-7; no clear D gene. CDR3 size: 15 residues. V dropped 6 bases and J dropped 0 bases, with 15 bases sitting between them. The germline gives CDR1 MNHEY, CDR2 SVGAGI. The chain's CDR3 is CASRLSTPSSYEQYV. The DNA for the CDR3 is TGTGCCAGCAGGCTGTCGACACCGAGCTCCTACGAGCAGTACGTC.

This rearrangement joins TRBV10-3 to TRBJ2-5; 11 bases line up with TRBD2. This CDR3 has 15 amino acids. V gave up 4 bases and J gave up 5 bases; unmatched junction bases: 6. The germline gives CDR1 ENHRY, CDR2 SYGVKD. Here the CDR3 DNA reads TGTGCCATCAGTGTACTAGCGGGAGTCAGGGAGACCCAGTACTTC. Its protein is CAISVLAGVRETQYF.

This clone was seen once. The chain is built from TRBV2 and TRBJ2-7, with D uncertain. This CDR3 has 12 residues. Trimming pared 2 bases from V and 7 bases from J, leaving 9 bases between. CDR1 is SNHLY, CDR2 FYNNEI, per germline. The CDR3 loop reads CASSESVREQYV. The CDR3 DNA is TGTGCCAGCAGTGAAAGCGTGAGGGAGCAGTACGTC.

This clone occurred once. The CDR3 protein is CAWRDRGPSSSYNSPLHF. The CDR3 DNA is TGTGCCTGGAGGGACAGGGGGCCCTCGAGCTCCTATAATTCACCCCTCCACTTT. This chain uses TRBV30 with TRBJ1-6; 11 bases map to TRBD1. The CDR3 contains 18 residues. Germline V gene sequence: CDR1 GTSNPN, CDR2 SVGIG (reference sequence). J lost 0 bases, V lost 3 bases, and 7 bases had no gene match.

This clone was counted a few times. The chain joins TRBV5-6 to TRBJ1-2; no definite D call. V was cut by 3 bases and J by 8 bases, with 11 bases left in between. Germline assignment: CDR1 SGHDT and CDR2 YYEEEE. The CDR3 runs to 12 residues. CDR3 bases: TGTGCCAGCAGCTCGACCTGGGCGGGCTACACCTTC. Its translation is CASSSTWAGYTF. Full variable domain (rest looked up from reference TRBV5-6 and TRBJ1-2): DAGVTQSPTHLIKTRGQQVTLRCSPKSGHDTVSWYQQALGQGPQFIFQYYEEEERQRGNFPDRFSGHQFPNYSSELNVNALLLGDSALYLCASSSTWAGYTFGSGTRLTVV.

This clone came up a few times. This sample includes further DNA sequences coding for the same CDR3. This chain connects TRBV5-1 to TRBJ1-2, with TRBD1 identical over 10 bases. Looked up from germline, CDR1 is SGHRS and CDR2 is YFSETQ. With 3 bases clipped from V and 6 bases from J, the junction kept 5 bases outside the gene matches. This CDR3 is built from 14 residues. As DNA, the CDR3 is TGCGCCAGCAGCTCTACCGGGACAGGGGATGGCTACACCTTC. This gives the protein CASSSTGTGDGYTF.

The V call is TRBV10-1, the J call TRBJ2-2; D is ambiguous. Germline loops: CDR1 WNHNN, CDR2 SYGVQD (reference sequence). V lost 3 bases to trimming and J lost 6 bases, with 5 bases between them. The CDR3 extends over 12 amino acids. The CDR3 DNA reads TGCGCCAGCAGTGATCCGCCCGGGGAGCTGTTTTTT. This translates into CASSDPPGELFF.

This chain connects TRBV28 to TRBJ2-5; perhaps TRBD2 as D (7 bases). CDR3 length: 15 amino acids. Deletions cut 2 bases from V and 2 bases from J, with 12 bases between. Germline CDR1 reads MDHEN; CDR2 reads SYDVKM. CDR3 loop: CASSLVGGRQETQYF. CDR3 DNA sequence: TGTGCCAGCAGTTTAGTGGGGGGGCGGCAAGAGACCCAGTACTTC.

This chain connects TRBV18 to TRBJ2-1; 13 positions match TRBD2. V gave up 3 bases and J gave up 10 bases; unmatched junction bases: 6. Germline values: CDR1 KGHSH, CDR2 LQKENI. The CDR3 has 15 amino acids. CDR3 sequence: CASSPGTSGEREQFF. The CDR3 DNA is TGTGCCAGCTCACCCGGGACTAGCGGGGAACGGGAGCAGTTCTTC.